This T cell receptor beta chain was sequenced in a study of T cell responses to AZD1222 COVID-19 vaccine. In the study overall: Samples with a second dose at about 4 or about 12 weeks were pooled together.

Looked up from germline, CDR1 is SGHDT and CDR2 is YYEEEE. This CDR3 has 16 residues. With V trimmed by 3 bases and J by 6 bases, 14 bases remained unmatched. Sequencing used immunoSEQ multiplex PCR; TCRdb keeps in-frame clones, though not all of them. Found here are 100,000 to 150,000 clones, over 75% of them singletons; the top ten hold 8.5% to 12%. Study-level findings and limits: Targeting of unmutated variant regions was reportedly seen in nearly half of spike-specific TCRs. Baseline serology detected seropositivity in only six AZD1222 recipients. Sampling captured repertoires only after the peak T cell response.

About this clone: The antigen is unknown.

The sequenced sample was peripheral blood, obtained on day 0 of AZD1222 vaccination. The V gene is TRBV5-6, the J gene TRBJ1-1; the match to TRBD1 covers 7 bases. The sequence derives from an adult in good health. The CDR3 DNA sequence: TGTGCCAGCAGCTCAGGCCTGACAGGGAGGGGTCCTGAAGCTTTCTTT. This encodes CASSSGLTGRGPEAFF.